This T cell receptor beta chain was retrieved from a study of OX40 agonist ivuxolimab in advanced cancers. Study-wide background: Earlier anti-PD-1, anti-PD-L1 or anti-CTLA-4 therapy was permitted; under 50% had received some.

Baseline was the first blood sampling point, followed by cycle 4 day 1 and cycle 7 day 1. Note on this clone: Its antigen is not identified.

Sequencing was performed with immunoSEQ multiplex PCR; in TCRdb, only in-frame clones are kept and a portion is missing. The sample has 20,000 to 25,000 clones; 80% to 85% are singletons. Study-level points and caveats: CD8+ T cells averaged more expanded clones than CD4+. Certain nonresponders additionally had low normalized T-cell clonal expansion.

In germline, CDR1 is PRHDT, CDR2 FYEKMQ (reference sequence). Trimming removed 7 bases from V and 8 bases from J, with 14 bases in between. CDR3 length: 12 amino acids. This clonotype was sampled from an adult with an advanced solid tumor such as melanoma, head and neck, liver or kidney cancer. The sample was CD4+ or CD8+ T cells sorted from blood, taken in a trial of the OX40 agonist ivuxolimab. The V gene is TRBV13, the J gene TRBJ1-2; maybe TRBD1 (6 bases). The CDR3 DNA reads as TGTGCCAGCACCCTCAGGGGCCGGGGCTACACCTTC. Residues: CASTLRGRGYTF.